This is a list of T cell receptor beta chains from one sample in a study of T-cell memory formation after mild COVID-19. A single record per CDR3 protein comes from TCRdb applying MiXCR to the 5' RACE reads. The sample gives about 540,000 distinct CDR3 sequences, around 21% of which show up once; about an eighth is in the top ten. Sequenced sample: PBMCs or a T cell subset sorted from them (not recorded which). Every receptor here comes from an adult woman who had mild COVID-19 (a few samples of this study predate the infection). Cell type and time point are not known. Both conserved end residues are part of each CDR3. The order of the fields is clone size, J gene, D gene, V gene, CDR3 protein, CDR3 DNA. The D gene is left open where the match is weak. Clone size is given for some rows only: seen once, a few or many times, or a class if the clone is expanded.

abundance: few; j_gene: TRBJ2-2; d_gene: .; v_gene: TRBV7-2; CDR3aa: CASSHYGTANTGELFF; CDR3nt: TGTGCCAGCAGCCATTATGGGACGGCTAACACCGGGGAGCTGTTTTTT
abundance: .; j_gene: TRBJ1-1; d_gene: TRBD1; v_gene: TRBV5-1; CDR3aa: CASSEGQGHTEAFF; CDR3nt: TGCGCCAGCAGCGAGGGACAGGGGCACACTGAAGCTTTCTTT
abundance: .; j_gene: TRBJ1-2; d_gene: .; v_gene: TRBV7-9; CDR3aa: CASRPSRGHSNYGYTF; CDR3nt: TGTGCCAGCAGACCTTCGCGGGGGCATAGCAACTATGGCTACACCTTC
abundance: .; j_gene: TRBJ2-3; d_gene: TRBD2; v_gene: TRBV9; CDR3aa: CASSFQGLAGGTDTQYF; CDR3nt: TGTGCCAGCAGCTTTCAAGGACTAGCGGGGGGCACAGATACGCAGTATTTT
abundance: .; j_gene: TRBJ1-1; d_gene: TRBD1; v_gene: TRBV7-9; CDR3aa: CASIQGGHTEAFF; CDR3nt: TGTGCCAGCATCCAGGGGGGCCACACTGAAGCTTTCTTT
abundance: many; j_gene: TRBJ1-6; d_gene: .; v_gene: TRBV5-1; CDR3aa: CASRRGAEDNSPLHF; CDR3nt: TGCGCCAGCAGAAGGGGGGCGGAGGATAATTCACCCCTCCACTTT
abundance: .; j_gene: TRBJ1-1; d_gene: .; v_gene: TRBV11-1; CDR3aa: CASSLGELTEAFF; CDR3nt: TGTGCCAGCAGCTTGGGGGAACTTACTGAAGCTTTCTTT
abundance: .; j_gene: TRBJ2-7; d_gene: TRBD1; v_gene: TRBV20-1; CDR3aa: CSARLDRGREQYF; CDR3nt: TGCAGTGCTAGACTCGACAGGGGAAGAGAGCAGTACTTC
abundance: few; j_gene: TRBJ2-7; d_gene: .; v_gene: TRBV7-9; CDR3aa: CASSLDGQGTYEQYF; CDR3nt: TGTGCCAGCAGCTTAGATGGTCAGGGTACCTACGAGCAGTACTTC
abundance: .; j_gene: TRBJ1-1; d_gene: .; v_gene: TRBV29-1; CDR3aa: CSVARNTEAFF; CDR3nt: TGCAGCGTTGCGAGGAACACTGAAGCTTTCTTT
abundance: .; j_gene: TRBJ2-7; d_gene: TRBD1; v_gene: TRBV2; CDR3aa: CASRPMGQGNEQYF; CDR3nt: TGTGCCAGCAGACCCATGGGACAGGGGAACGAGCAGTACTTC
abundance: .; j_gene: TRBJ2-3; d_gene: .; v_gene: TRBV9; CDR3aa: CASSPERQSFTDTQYF; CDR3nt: TGTGCCAGCAGCCCCGAGAGACAGTCGTTCACAGATACGCAGTATTTT
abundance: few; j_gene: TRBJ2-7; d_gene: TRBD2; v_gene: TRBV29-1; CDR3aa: CSVEEGLAGSYEQYF; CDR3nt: TGCAGCGTTGAAGAGGGACTAGCGGGGTCATACGAGCAGTACTTC
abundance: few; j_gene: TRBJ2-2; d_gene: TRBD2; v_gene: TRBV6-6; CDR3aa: CASSGRTRSRTGELFF; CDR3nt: TGTGCCAGCAGTGGCCGGACTAGATCCCGCACCGGGGAGCTGTTTTTT
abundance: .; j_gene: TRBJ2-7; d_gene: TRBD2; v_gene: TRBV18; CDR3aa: CASSPVLALDEQYF; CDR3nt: TGTGCCAGCTCACCGGTACTAGCGCTCGACGAGCAGTACTTC
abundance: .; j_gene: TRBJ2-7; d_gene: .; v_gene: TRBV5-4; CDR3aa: CASSLGRAAFGYEQYF; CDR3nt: TGTGCCAGCAGCTTGGGAAGGGCTGCCTTTGGCTACGAGCAGTACTTC
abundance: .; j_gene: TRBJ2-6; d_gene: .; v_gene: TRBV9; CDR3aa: CASSVVHGANVLTF; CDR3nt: TGTGCCAGCAGCGTAGTTCACGGGGCCAACGTCCTGACTTTC
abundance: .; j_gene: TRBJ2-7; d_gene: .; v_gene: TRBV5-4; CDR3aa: CASSLAVGAGYEQYF; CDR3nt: TGTGCCAGCAGCTTGGCCGTAGGGGCTGGCTACGAGCAGTACTTC
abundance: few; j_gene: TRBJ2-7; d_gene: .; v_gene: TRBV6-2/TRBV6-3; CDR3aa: CASSYSGRSYEQYF; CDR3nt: TGTGCCAGCAGTTACTCCGGGAGAAGCTACGAGCAGTACTTC
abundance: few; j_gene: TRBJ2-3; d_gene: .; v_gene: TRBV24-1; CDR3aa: CATSHTDTQYF; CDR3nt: TGTGCCACCAGTCATACAGATACGCAGTATTTT
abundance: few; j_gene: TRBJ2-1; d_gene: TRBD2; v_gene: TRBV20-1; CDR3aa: CSASRLAGVNGEQFF; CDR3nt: TGCAGTGCTAGTAGACTAGCGGGAGTGAATGGTGAGCAGTTCTTC
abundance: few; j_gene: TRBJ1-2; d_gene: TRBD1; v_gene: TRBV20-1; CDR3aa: CSARDFFPGQIDNYGYTF; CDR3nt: TGCAGTGCTAGAGATTTCTTTCCGGGACAGATAGATAACTATGGCTACACCTTC
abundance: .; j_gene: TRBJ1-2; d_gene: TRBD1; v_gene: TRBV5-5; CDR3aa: CASSFPRTGGDGYTF; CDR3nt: TGTGCCAGCAGCTTTCCCAGGACAGGGGGCGATGGCTACACCTTC
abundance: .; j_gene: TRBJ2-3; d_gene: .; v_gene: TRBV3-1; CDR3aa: CASRWGATDTQYF; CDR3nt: TGTGCCAGCAGGTGGGGGGCCACAGATACGCAGTATTTT
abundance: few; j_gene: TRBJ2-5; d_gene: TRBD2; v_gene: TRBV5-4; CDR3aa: CASSLDGLAGGETQYF; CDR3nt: TGTGCCAGCAGCTTGGACGGACTAGCGGGGGGAGAGACCCAGTACTTC
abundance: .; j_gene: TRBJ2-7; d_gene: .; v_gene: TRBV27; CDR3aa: CASSPSGLITYEQYF; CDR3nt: TGTGCCAGCAGCCCTTCAGGGTTAATCACCTACGAGCAGTACTTC
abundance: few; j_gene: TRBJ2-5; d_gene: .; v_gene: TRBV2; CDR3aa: CASSEPGVETQYF; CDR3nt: TGTGCCAGCAGTGAGCCAGGGGTCGAGACCCAGTACTTC
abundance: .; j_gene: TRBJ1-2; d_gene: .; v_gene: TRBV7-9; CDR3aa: CASTLLTGNYGYTF; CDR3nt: TGTGCCAGCACCCTCCTGACCGGGAACTATGGCTACACCTTC